Listed below are T cell receptor beta chains from one sample, sequenced in a study of graft-versus-host responses after intestinal transplantation. Antigens for these TCRs are unknown. Sequencing used immunoSEQ multiplex PCR; TCRdb keeps in-frame clones, though not all of them. The sample lists around 89,000 clones; roughly 90% were seen once. Source: unstimulated CD8+ T cells sorted from spleen or lymph node cells, taken before transplant. These receptors were taken from a human donor who was the organ donor for an intestinal transplant. Both conserved end residues are part of each CDR3. D genes are given only for firm matches. Where a row states a size, it is once, few, many or the class of an expanded clone; other rows omit it.

D: TRBD1
size: -
J: TRBJ2-1
V: TRBV25-1
DNA: TGTGCCAGCAGTTCCTCAGGGGGACCCGACGATGAGCAGTTCTTC
CDR3: CASSSSGGPDDEQFF

D: TRBD2
size: -
J: TRBJ2-7
V: TRBV4-1
DNA: TGCGCCAGCAGCCATGTTAGCGGGCCGAGCTCCTACGAGCAGTACTTC
CDR3: CASSHVSGPSSYEQYF

D: TRBD2
size: -
J: TRBJ2-3
V: TRBV19
DNA: TGTGCCAGTAGTATGGGGACTAGCGGCACAGATACGCAGTATTTT
CDR3: CASSMGTSGTDTQYF

D: -
size: -
J: TRBJ1-2
V: TRBV19
DNA: TGTGCCAGTAGCACCGACAGGACCTCTAACTATGGCTACACCTTC
CDR3: CASSTDRTSNYGYTF

D: TRBD1
size: -
J: TRBJ2-2
V: TRBV6-5
DNA: TGTGCCAGCAGTTACTCCTCCGGGCAGGGGGACGGGGAGCTGTTTTTT
CDR3: CASSYSSGQGDGELFF

D: TRBD1
size: -
J: TRBJ2-7
V: TRBV2
DNA: TGTGCCAGCAGGGCTGGGACAGGGGGCGGAACTGGCTACGAGCAGTACTTC
CDR3: CASRAGTGGGTGYEQYF

D: -
size: -
J: TRBJ1-6
V: TRBV27
DNA: TGTGCCAGCAGTTTTATGCGGATGCAAAACTATAATTCACCCCTCCACTTT
CDR3: CASSFMRMQNYNSPLHF

D: TRBD2
size: -
J: TRBJ2-3
V: TRBV7-7
DNA: TGTGCTAGCAGCTTAGCCGCGGGGGGACGCACAGATACGCAGTATTTT
CDR3: CASSLAAGGRTDTQYF

D: -
size: -
J: TRBJ1-6
V: TRBV27
DNA: TGTGCCAGCAGTTTTCGGAGCTCCTATAATTCACCCCTCCACTTT
CDR3: CASSFRSSYNSPLHF

D: -
size: -
J: TRBJ2-7
V: TRBV7-6
DNA: TGTGCCAGCAGCGCGGGGACAGACTCCTACGAGCAGTACTTC
CDR3: CASSAGTDSYEQYF

D: -
size: -
J: TRBJ1-1
V: TRBV4-3
DNA: TGCGCCAGCAGCCAAGATTCGGGCACTGAAGCTTTCTTT
CDR3: CASSQDSGTEAFF

D: TRBD2
size: -
J: TRBJ2-3
V: TRBV7-6
DNA: TGTGCCAGCAGTTCTGGGACTAGCGGCTATACGCAGTATTTT
CDR3: CASSSGTSGYTQYF

D: TRBD1
size: -
J: TRBJ2-7
V: TRBV4-3
DNA: TGCGCCAGCAGCCAAGCCTACAGGGGGAACTACGAGCAGTACTTC
CDR3: CASSQAYRGNYEQYF

D: -
size: few
J: TRBJ1-3
V: TRBV6-1
DNA: TGTGCCAGCAGTGGATCAGGGTTAGGAAACACCATATATTTT
CDR3: CASSGSGLGNTIYF

D: -
size: -
J: TRBJ1-1
V: TRBV4-1
DNA: TGCGCCAGCAGCCAAGATCTTCCCAGGAACACTGAAGCTTTCTTT
CDR3: CASSQDLPRNTEAFF

D: TRBD2
size: -
J: TRBJ2-3
V: TRBV13
DNA: TGTGCCAGCAGCTTATCTAGGGAGCGGGGGGGCAGCTACACAGATACGCAGTATTTT
CDR3: CASSLSRERGGSYTDTQYF

D: TRBD2
size: -
J: TRBJ2-1
V: TRBV5-4
DNA: TGTGCCAGCAGCTTGGTTAGCGGGGTAAATGAGCAGTTCTTC
CDR3: CASSLVSGVNEQFF

D: TRBD1
size: -
J: TRBJ2-7
V: TRBV9
DNA: TGTGCCAGCAGCCTCTCCCGGGACAGGGACTACGAGCAGTACTTC
CDR3: CASSLSRDRDYEQYF

D: -
size: -
J: TRBJ1-2
V: TRBV7-9
DNA: TGTGCCAGCACCTCGACCGAGGCAAACTATGGCTACACCTTC
CDR3: CASTSTEANYGYTF

D: TRBD2
size: -
J: TRBJ2-1
V: TRBV7-9
DNA: TGTGCCAGCAGCTTAGGGGAGGGCTGGGGTGAGCAGTTCTTC
CDR3: CASSLGEGWGEQFF